This entry concerns a single TCR beta chain. The target antigen is unknown. This specimen comes from a study of T cell responses to AZD1222 COVID-19 vaccine. Study-wide results and caveats: Variant regions that are unmutated are reportedly the target of nearly half of spike-specific TCRs. Every sample of the repertoires postdated the peak T cell response. Females made up more of the donors, who were largely white British, and clonal diversity may have come out too low.

Trimming shortened V by 4 bases and J by 3 bases, and 14 bases separated the two germline ends. CDR3 length: 14 amino acids. CDR1 is SGDLS, CDR2 YYNGEE, per germline. Libraries were prepared by immunoSEQ multiplex PCR; TCRdb keeps only in-frame clonotypes and omits some of them. The sample contains about 100,000 clones, over 75% of which appear only once. The sequencing here drew on peripheral blood, taken on day 0 of MenACWY control vaccination. The chain uses TRBV9 and TRBJ2-7; D remains ambiguous. This sequence originates from an adult in good health. The CDR3 protein is CASSPSDWNYEQYF. The CDR3 DNA sequence: TGTGCCAGCAGCCCTAGTGACTGGAACTACGAGCAGTACTTC.